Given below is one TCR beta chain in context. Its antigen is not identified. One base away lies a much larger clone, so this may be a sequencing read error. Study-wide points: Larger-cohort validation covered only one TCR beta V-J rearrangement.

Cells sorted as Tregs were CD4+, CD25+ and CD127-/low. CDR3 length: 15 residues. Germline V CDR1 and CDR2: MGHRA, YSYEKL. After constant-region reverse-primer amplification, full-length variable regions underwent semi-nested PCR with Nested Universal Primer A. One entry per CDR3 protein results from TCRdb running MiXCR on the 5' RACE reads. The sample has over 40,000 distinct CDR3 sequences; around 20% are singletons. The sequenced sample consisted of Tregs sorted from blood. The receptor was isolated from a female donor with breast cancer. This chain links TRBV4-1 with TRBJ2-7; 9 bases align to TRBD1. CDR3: CAGSQSWDRVDEQYF. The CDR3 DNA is TGCGCCGGCAGCCAAAGCTGGGACAGGGTCGACGAGCAGTACTTC.